What follows are 25 T cell receptor beta chains derived from one specimen sequenced in a study of cytomegalovirus exposure and HLA in healthy donors. With 60 Vbeta and 13 Jbeta primers, the PCR was carried out. TCRdb keeps only in-frame clones here, not all; method: immunoSEQ multiplex PCR. In the table there are about 150,000 clones, about 85% of which are singletons. Material for sequencing was PBMCs. The origin of the receptors is a boy aged 2-9 years in good health and CMV-seronegative.

This chain joins TRBV9 and TRBJ1-2; 8 positions agree with TRBD1. This CDR3 has 15 amino acids. The junction had 13 bases not matched to a gene; V was cut back by 4 bases and J by 8 bases. CDR1 is SGDLS, CDR2 YYNGEE, per germline. DNA for the CDR3: TGTGCCAGCAGCCGTGAGGGGACAGGCGGTTGGGGCTACACCTTC. Translated, it gives CASSREGTGGWGYTF.

This clone was detected only once. The chain has TRBV11-2 and TRBJ1-6; D ambiguous. The CDR3 contains 14 residues. CDR1 and CDR2 from the germline V gene are SGHAT and FQNNGV. V was cut by 0 bases and J by 7 bases, with 7 bases left in between. The CDR3 region is CASSLEGGNSPLHF. The CDR3 DNA is TGTGCCAGCAGCTTAGAAGGAGGGAATTCACCCCTCCACTTT.

The V and J genes are TRBV11-3 and TRBJ2-5, with 10 bases identical to TRBD2. After removal of 1 base from V and 5 bases from J, the junction contained 7 bases not matched to a gene. Per germline, CDR1 SGHNT and CDR2 YENEEA. This CDR3 region has 16 residues. The CDR3 coding sequence is TGTGCCAGCAGCTTAGGCCTAGCGGGGGTCTATGAGACCCAGTACTTC. Amino acids: CASSLGLAGVYETQYF.

The chain combines TRBV7-2 with TRBJ1-4; 7 positions match TRBD1. Germline V lookup: CDR1 SGHTA, CDR2 FQGNSA. V lost 1 base to trimming and J lost 8 bases; unmatched junction nucleotides: 16. The CDR3 is 18 amino acids. CDR3 residues: CASSLVLVPRQGAEKLFF. The DNA of the CDR3 is TGTGCCAGCAGCTTAGTTTTGGTCCCGCGACAGGGTGCCGAAAAACTGTTTTTT.

The table lists this clone with a few counts. The gene calls are TRBV2 and TRBJ1-1; the D gene is possibly TRBD1 (5 bases). This CDR3 comprises 13 residues. Germline CDR1 reads SNHLY; CDR2 reads FYNNEI. Trimming shortened V by 6 bases and J by 3 bases, and 11 bases separated the two germline ends. DNA for the CDR3: TGTGCCAGCAGCAGGGTCTCAGACACTGAAGCTTTCTTT. Residues: CASSRVSDTEAFF.

Regarding this clone: Other nucleotide sequences from this sample produce the same CDR3. CDR3 sequence (DNA): TGTGCCAGCAGTTTCGGGGGCAATCAGCCCCAGCATTTT. Translation: CASSFGGNQPQHF. The chain recombines TRBV27 with TRBJ1-5; D remains unclear. V gave up 3 bases and J gave up 2 bases, with 5 bases separating them. This CDR3 comprises 13 residues. Germline V gene lookup returns CDR1 MNHEY and CDR2 SMNVEV (reference sequence).

The chain employs TRBV29-1 and TRBJ2-4, with D tentatively TRBD2 (5 bases). The ends were cut back, 3 bases at V and 4 bases at J, with 13 bases in the middle. Germline assignment: CDR1 SQVTM and CDR2 ANQGSEA. The CDR3 extends over 14 amino acids. This CDR3 reads CSVERADSKNIQYF. The CDR3, as DNA: TGCAGCGTTGAGCGGGCCGATAGTAAAAACATTCAGTACTTC.

The gene calls are TRBV5-1 and TRBJ2-3; 7 positions match TRBD1. From germline, CDR1 is SGHRS and CDR2 YFSETQ. J lost 2 bases, V lost 6 bases, and 9 bases had no gene match. CDR3 length: 15 residues. This chain's CDR3 is CASTARTGYTDTQYF. The CDR3 nucleotides read TGCGCCAGCACTGCGAGGACAGGTTACACAGATACGCAGTATTTT. Based on the CDR3 plus reference TRBV5-1 and TRBJ2-3, the full variable domain is KAGVTQTPRYLIKTRGQQVTLSCSPISGHRSVSWYQQTPGQGLQFLFEYFSETQRNKGNFPGRFSGRQFSNSRSEMNVSTLELGDSALYLCASTARTGYTDTQYFGPGTRLTVL.

The chain links TRBV10-3 to TRBJ1-2; perhaps TRBD1 as D (6 bases). Germline V CDR1 and CDR2: ENHRY, SYGVKD. This CDR3 has 13 amino acids. Between the trimmed V and J ends, which lost 1 base and 6 bases, there was a span of 9 bases. The CDR3 DNA is TGTGCCATCAGTGAGTGGGCAGGGGATGGCTACACCTTC. It is translated as CAISEWAGDGYTF.

About this clone itself: The sample contains more than one DNA sequence encoding this CDR3. This sequence joins TRBV6-6 and TRBJ1-3; 8 nucleotides match TRBD1. CDR1 MNHNY and CDR2 SVGAGI come from the germline V gene (reference sequence). Trimming removed 0 bases from V and 8 bases from J; junction bases left unmatched: 9. CDR3 length: 16 residues. The CDR3 is CASSYSNGDRPDTIYF. For the CDR3, the DNA is TGTGCCAGCAGTTACTCGAACGGGGACAGGCCCGACACCATATATTTT.

The rearrangement links TRBV29-1 to TRBJ1-1; D might be TRBD1 (6 bases). From germline, CDR1 is SQVTM and CDR2 ANQGSEA. The CDR3 sequence is 15 residues long. V lost 3 bases and J 0 bases, leaving 14 bases between the germline ends. The CDR3 DNA reads TGCAGCGTTGACAGACAGGAGCTGATGAACACTGAAGCTTTCTTT. As protein: CSVDRQELMNTEAFF.

The rearrangement joins TRBV10-3 to TRBJ1-2; no clear D. The CDR3 is 12 amino acids. Trimming removed 2 bases from V and 8 bases from J, with 9 bases in between. CDR1 ENHRY and CDR2 SYGVKD come from the germline V gene. The CDR3 region is CAISEPQVGYTF. The CDR3 coding sequence is TGTGCCATCAGTGAGCCCCAGGTGGGCTACACCTTC.

The CDR3 region has the DNA TGTGCCAGCAGCCGGACAGGGGACTTGCGTGGCTACACCTTC. This gives the protein CASSRTGDLRGYTF. The genes are TRBV2 and TRBJ1-2, with TRBD1 matching over 9 bases. CDR3 length: 14 residues. The V gene end was trimmed by 6 bases and the J gene end by 7 bases; junction bases not matched to a gene: 9. Germline lookup yields CDR1 SNHLY and CDR2 FYNNEI.

The chain has TRBV4-2 and TRBJ2-3; 13 nucleotides align to TRBD2. This CDR3 comprises 16 residues. Germline loops: CDR1 LGHNA, CDR2 YNFKEQ. The V and J ends lost 1 base and 5 bases, in that order; junction bases with no gene match: 3. The CDR3 is CASSQGGTSGIDTQYF. The DNA of the CDR3 is TGTGCCAGCAGCCAAGGAGGGACTAGCGGGATAGATACGCAGTATTTT.

V is TRBV6-5 and J is TRBJ2-5; 8 bases line up with TRBD2. Germline trimming cut 5 bases from V and 1 base from J; bases unmatched to any gene: 6. The germline V gene encodes CDR1 MNHEY and CDR2 SVGAGI. CDR3 size: 15 residues. CDR3 region: CASSTYSGTQETQYF. The CDR3 DNA follows: TGTGCCAGCAGTACCTATAGCGGGACCCAAGAGACCCAGTACTTC.

V and J are TRBV5-1 and TRBJ2-5, with D maybe TRBD1 (5 bases). V was clipped by 0 bases and J by 3 bases, with 9 bases between them. The CDR3 is made up of 14 amino acids. The V gene's germline CDR1 is SGHRS and CDR2 YFSETQ. This CDR3 reads CASSLGRTKETQYF. In DNA form, the CDR3 reads TGCGCCAGCAGCTTGGGGCGGACAAAAGAGACCCAGTACTTC.

The rearrangement links TRBV5-4 to TRBJ1-2; a possible D gene is TRBD1 (5 bases). This CDR3 has 12 residues. Germline lookup yields CDR1 SGHNT and CDR2 YYREEE (reference sequence). The V and J ends lost 4 bases and 5 bases respectively, with 9 bases between them. The DNA of the CDR3 is TGTGCCAGCAGCCAGGACACGTATGGCTACACCTTC. Encoded protein: CASSQDTYGYTF.

The V and J genes are TRBV5-5 and TRBJ2-7; 10 bases align to TRBD1. Germline V gene data show CDR1 as SGHKS and CDR2 as YYEKEE (reference sequence). The CDR3 is made up of 16 amino acids. V lost 6 bases to trimming and J lost 6 bases; unmatched junction nucleotides: 15. CDR3 protein: CASTNPGGTGVSEQYF. CDR3 in DNA: TGTGCCAGCACGAACCCCGGAGGGACAGGGGTCTCCGAGCAGTACTTC.

The V call is TRBV19, the J call TRBJ2-3; 10 bases map to TRBD2. The CDR3 runs 20 residues. Germline CDR1 is LNHDA and CDR2 is SQIVND (reference sequence). Trimming took 6 bases from V and 0 from J; bases not matched to a gene: 18. The CDR3 is CASSGKASGGANPSTDTQYF. CDR3 sequence (DNA): TGTGCCAGTAGCGGGAAGGCTAGCGGGGGCGCCAACCCTAGCACAGATACGCAGTATTTT. Variable domain in full (rest from reference TRBV19 and TRBJ2-3): DGGITQSPKYLFRKEGQNVTLSCEQNLNHDAMYWYRQDPGQGLRLIYYSQIVNDFQKGDIAEGYSVSREKKESFPLTVTSAQKNPTAFYLCASSGKASGGANPSTDTQYFGPGTRLTVL.

The V gene is TRBV11-3, the J gene TRBJ2-1, with 9 bases matching TRBD2. The junction had 4 bases not matched to a gene; V was cut back by 2 bases and J by 5 bases. CDR3 size: 15 residues. The germline V gene has CDR1 SGHNT and CDR2 YENEEA. Written as DNA, the CDR3 is TGTGCCAGCAGCTTAAGATCTAGCGGGGACAATGAGCAGTTCTTC. It specifies CASSLRSSGDNEQFF.

V gene TRBV10-1 combines with J gene TRBJ2-7; perhaps TRBD1 as D (5 bases). Trimming cost V 5 bases and J 2 bases, with 13 bases left between them. The length of the CDR3 is 14 residues. Looked up from germline, CDR1 is WNHNN and CDR2 is SYGVQD (reference sequence). In DNA, the CDR3 is TGCGCCAGCAGTAGAGACCAGGGTGCCTACGAGCAGTACTTC. It yields the protein CASSRDQGAYEQYF.

The chain combines TRBV28 with TRBJ2-7; 9 bases map to TRBD1. CDR3 length: 18 amino acids. Looked up from germline, CDR1 is MDHEN and CDR2 is SYDVKM. V was pared by 1 base and J by 4 bases, with 14 bases of the junction left unmatched. CDR3 loop: CASSLFEWRDRVKYEQYF. CDR3 DNA: TGTGCCAGCAGTTTATTTGAATGGCGGGACAGGGTCAAATACGAGCAGTACTTC.

For the CDR3, the DNA is TGTGCCAGCAGCGTGGTAGCGGGAGGTCTAAACTCTGGGGCCAACGTCCTGACTTTC. Amino acid sequence: CASSVVAGGLNSGANVLTF. V is TRBV9 and J is TRBJ2-6; 10 bases agree with TRBD2. This CDR3 is built from 19 residues. Germline CDR1 reads SGDLS; CDR2 reads YYNGEE. V trimming: 2 bases; J trimming: 0 bases; junction bases outside the gene matches: 8.

The V call is TRBV2, the J call TRBJ1-3; 11 bases match TRBD1. In germline, CDR1 is SNHLY, CDR2 FYNNEI. This CDR3 has 15 amino acids. V lost 6 bases to trimming and J lost 4 bases; unmatched junction nucleotides: 5. The DNA of the CDR3 is TGTGCCAGCAGCGGACAGGGGGCGGCGGGAAACACCATATATTTT. This translates into CASSGQGAAGNTIYF.

The DNA for the CDR3 is TGTGCCAGCAGCCCAAGGGGGCTCACAGATACGCAGTATTTT. This codes for CASSPRGLTDTQYF. This chain links TRBV7-3 with TRBJ2-3, with 7 bases aligning to TRBD1. With V trimmed by 5 bases and J by 2 bases, 4 bases remained unmatched. Per the germline V gene, CDR1 is SGHTA and CDR2 is FQGTGA. The CDR3 runs 14 residues.